Listed here are 29 T cell receptor beta chains from one sample, sequenced in a study of STAT5B mutations in CD4+ large granular lymphocyte leukemia. Measured with immunoSEQ multiplex PCR; TCRdb has only the in-frame clones, and not every one. The sample consists of approximately 31,000 clones, roughly 72% of them appearing once. Specimen: CD4+ T cells from blood buffy coats. All receptors derive from a human donor in good health.

This clone turned up a few times. The rearrangement uses TRBV7-9 and TRBJ1-5; 8 bases line up with TRBD1. The ends lost 6 bases at V and 9 bases at J; junction bases unmatched: 7. CDR3 length equals 13 residues. Per germline, CDR1 SEHNR and CDR2 FQNEAQ (reference sequence). The CDR3 region has the DNA TGTGCCAGCAGGACAGGGGAGGGTACGCCCCAGCATTTT. It translates to CASRTGEGTPQHF.

The V call is TRBV20-1, the J call TRBJ2-5; D not certain. Germline-derived CDR1 and CDR2 are DFQATT and SNEGSKA (reference sequence). Trimming shortened V by 6 bases and J by 0 bases, and 5 bases separated the two germline ends. The CDR3 covers 11 residues. The CDR3 sequence: CSASYQETQYF. The DNA of the CDR3 is TGCAGTGCCTCGTACCAAGAGACCCAGTACTTC.

This clone was seen only a few times. The chain joins TRBV27 to TRBJ2-7; D is undetermined. Per the germline V gene, CDR1 is MNHEY and CDR2 is SMNVEV (reference sequence). V lost 0 bases, J lost 3 bases, and 9 bases lay in between. The length of the CDR3 is 14 residues. CDR3 sequence: CASSLSPPGYEQYF. DNA of the CDR3: TGTGCCAGCAGTTTATCCCCCCCCGGCTACGAGCAGTACTTC.

This clone was picked up one time. The V call is TRBV6-6, the J call TRBJ1-5; 11 nucleotides line up with TRBD1. This CDR3 region has 14 residues. V lost 6 bases and J lost 6; bases outside the gene matches: 4. In germline, CDR1 is MNHNY, CDR2 SVGAGI (reference sequence). CDR3 region: CASRDGTGGQPQHF. The DNA for the CDR3 is TGTGCCAGCAGGGATGGGACAGGGGGTCAGCCCCAGCATTTT.

This clone occurred a few times. The J gene is TRBJ2-7, the V gene TRBV5-1, with 7 bases lining up with TRBD1. The CDR3 has 14 amino acids. J was trimmed by 4 bases and V by 2 bases; bases with no gene match: 6. Germline-derived CDR1 and CDR2 are SGHRS and YFSETQ. CDR3 amino acids: CASSFSGQNYEQYF. In DNA, the CDR3 is TGCGCCAGCAGCTTCTCGGGACAGAATTACGAGCAGTACTTC.

The chain is built from TRBV12-5 and TRBJ2-2; unclear D gene. Trimming removed 1 base at V and 4 bases at J, with 16 bases between. The V gene's germline CDR1 is LGHNT and CDR2 FRNRAP. The CDR3 totals 17 residues. The CDR3 sequence: CASGLGDSPPGTGELFF. The CDR3 DNA follows: TGTGCTAGTGGTTTGGGTGACTCCCCCCCTGGCACCGGGGAGCTGTTTTTT.

This sequence joins TRBV27 and TRBJ1-5, with no clear D. V was clipped by 4 bases and J by 1 base, with 8 bases between them. The CDR3 covers 14 residues. Germline CDR1 is MNHEY and CDR2 is SMNVEV (reference sequence). The CDR3 is CASSSGWSNQPQHF. In DNA, the CDR3 is TGTGCCAGCAGTTCTGGGTGGAGCAATCAGCCCCAGCATTTT.

J is TRBJ2-2 and V is TRBV7-2; 8 nucleotides agree with TRBD2. In germline, CDR1 is SGHTA, CDR2 FQGNSA. The junction had 8 bases not matched to a gene; V was cut back by 5 bases and J by 6 bases. The CDR3 is 15 residues long. For the CDR3, the DNA is TGTGCCAGCAGCCCCGGGGTAGCGGGGTCCGGGGAGCTGTTTTTT. It is translated as CASSPGVAGSGELFF.

CDR3 bases: TGTGCCAGCAGCTTAGTGGGGGTGAGGAGCTCCTACAATGAGCAGTTCTTC. Translating it yields CASSLVGVRSSYNEQFF. J is TRBJ2-1 and V is TRBV7-2, with D perhaps given as TRBD1 or TRBD2 (5 bases each). Trimming took 1 base from V and 0 from J, leaving 13 bases between them. The germline CDR1 and CDR2 sequences are SGHTA and FQGNSA. The CDR3 runs 17 residues.

The chain uses TRBV7-2 and TRBJ1-2; D unresolved. The CDR3 runs 17 residues. Trimming took 1 base from V and 7 from J, leaving 22 bases between them. Per the germline V gene, CDR1 is SGHTA and CDR2 is FQGNSA. CDR3 residues: CASSLDGRIGGWGGYTF. The CDR3 DNA is TGTGCCAGCAGCTTAGACGGGAGAATCGGCGGATGGGGTGGCTACACCTTC.

The chain recombines TRBV2 with TRBJ1-2; 9 nucleotides align to TRBD1. V was clipped by 1 base and J by 4 bases; unmatched bases: 10. CDR3 length: 17 amino acids. Germline loops: CDR1 SNHLY, CDR2 FYNNEI. CDR3 sequence: CASSEGRTGALGYGYTF. CDR3 in DNA: TGTGCCAGCAGTGAAGGCCGGACAGGGGCGTTGGGCTATGGCTACACCTTC.

This clone was observed a single time. This chain joins TRBV7-9 and TRBJ1-1; D remains ambiguous. V gave up 2 bases and J gave up 2 bases, with 6 bases separating them. Per the germline V gene, CDR1 is SEHNR and CDR2 is FQNEAQ (reference sequence). The CDR3 consists of 13 residues. The CDR3 DNA sequence: TGTGCCAGCAGCTTACGCGGCAACACTGAAGCTTTCTTT. Translating it yields CASSLRGNTEAFF.

The V and J genes are TRBV7-2 and TRBJ2-5; D is unresolved. V was trimmed by 1 base and J by 5 bases, leaving 2 bases between them. From germline, CDR1 is SGHTA and CDR2 FQGNSA. CDR3 length: 11 residues. The CDR3 DNA reads TGTGCCAGCAGCTTAGTGGAGACCCAGTACTTC. This encodes CASSLVETQYF.

This chain links TRBV18 with TRBJ1-2; perhaps TRBD1 as D (6 bases). Trimming shortened V by 4 bases and J by 2 bases, and 17 bases separated the two germline ends. The CDR3 runs 16 residues. From germline, CDR1 is KGHSH and CDR2 LQKENI. The CDR3 here is CASSRTGIAPNYGYTF. DNA of the CDR3: TGTGCCAGCTCACGAACAGGGATAGCGCCGAACTATGGCTACACCTTC.

This chain links TRBV7-6 with TRBJ2-2; 10 nucleotides align to TRBD2. J gave up 0 bases and V 5 bases, and 3 bases lay outside the gene matches. Looked up from germline, CDR1 is SGHVS and CDR2 is FNYEAQ. This CDR3 is built from 16 residues. This CDR3 is CASSKSGGANTGELFF. Written as DNA, the CDR3 is TGTGCCAGCAGCAAAAGCGGGGGGGCGAACACCGGGGAGCTGTTTTTT.

This clone was seen more than once but under ten times. The chain combines TRBV7-2 with TRBJ2-7; D call uncertain. The CDR3 has 12 residues. Germline V gene data show CDR1 as SGHTA and CDR2 as FQGNSA. V lost 5 bases and J lost 0, with 5 bases in between. The CDR3, as DNA: TGTGCCAGCAGCCCCGCCTCCTACGAGCAGTACTTC. This codes for CASSPASYEQYF.

This clone was seen only a few times. The rearrangement joins TRBV7-2 to TRBJ2-5; 10 bases match TRBD2. This CDR3 has 17 amino acids. The junction had 12 bases not matched to a gene; V was cut back by 5 bases and J by 3 bases. Looked up from germline, CDR1 is SGHTA and CDR2 is FQGNSA. CDR3 loop: CASSRSLLAGPKETQYF. The CDR3 DNA reads as TGTGCCAGCAGCCGAAGCTTACTAGCGGGACCAAAAGAGACCCAGTACTTC.

The chain has TRBV10-3 and TRBJ1-2; D perhaps matches TRBD1 (6 bases). This CDR3 has 15 amino acids. Trimming left V 8 bases short and J 4 bases short, with 20 bases between. The V gene's germline CDR1 is ENHRY and CDR2 SYGVKD. CDR3 bases: TGTGCCATCGCAAGTCGACAGGCCATAACCTATGGCTACACCTTC. This sequence encodes CAIASRQAITYGYTF.

Regarding this clone: Compared with germline, one end of the junction differs, possibly owing to a read error. The chain recombines TRBV6-1 with TRBJ2-5, with TRBD2 as a possible D gene (5 bases). From germline, CDR1 is MNHNS and CDR2 SASEGT. The CDR3 is made up of 13 amino acids. CDR3 amino acids: CASARDQQEAQYF. As DNA, the CDR3 is TGTGCCAGCGCGAGGGATCAACAAGAGGCCCAGTACTTC.

The rearrangement links TRBV30 to TRBJ2-3; the match to TRBD2 covers 12 bases. Germline V gene data show CDR1 as GTSNPN and CDR2 as SVGIG (reference sequence). J gave up 4 bases and V 1 base, and 0 bases lay outside the gene matches. The CDR3 has 14 residues. The DNA of the CDR3 is TGTGCCTGGAGTGCTAGCGGGGGGGCAGATACGCAGTATTTT. It codes for CAWSASGGADTQYF.

This clone has more than one count but fewer than ten. This chain links TRBV28 with TRBJ1-6; 9 nucleotides align to TRBD1. The CDR3 covers 14 residues. Germline loops: CDR1 MDHEN, CDR2 SYDVKM. The V gene end was trimmed by 2 bases and the J gene end by 9 bases; junction bases not matched to a gene: 2. Here the CDR3 reads CASSLGTGISPLHF. In DNA form, the CDR3 reads TGTGCCAGCAGTTTAGGGACAGGGATTTCACCCCTCCACTTT. Complete variable domain (other parts from reference TRBV28 and TRBJ1-6): DVKVTQSSRYLVKRTGEKVFLECVQDMDHENMFWYRQDPGLGLRLIYFSYDVKMKEKGDIPEGYSVSREKKERFSLILESASTNQTSMYLCASSLGTGISPLHFGNGTRLTVT.

The CDR3: CASSLRPTEDTQYF. The CDR3 nucleotides are TGTGCCAGCAGCCTACGACCGACGGAAGATACGCAGTATTTT. The chain carries TRBV9 and TRBJ2-3; unclear D gene. V was shortened by 4 bases and J by 5 bases, with 14 bases between the two germline ends. Germline V CDR1 and CDR2: SGDLS, YYNGEE. The CDR3 has 14 amino acids.

A note on this clone: The junction differs from germline at one of its ends, possibly a read error. This chain connects TRBV7-7 to TRBJ2-3; 7 nucleotides match TRBD2. Germline V gives CDR1 SSHAT, CDR2 FNYEAQ (reference sequence). The CDR3 is 14 residues long. CDR3 coding DNA: TGTGCTAGCAGCTCGACTAGCCTCACAGATACGCAGTATTTT. Amino acids: CASSSTSLTDTQYF.

This rearrangement joins TRBV9 to TRBJ2-3, with 8 bases fitting TRBD2. CDR1 SGDLS and CDR2 YYNGEE come from the germline V gene. Trimming cost V 4 bases and J 6 bases; bases outside gene matches: 7. This CDR3 contains 14 residues. CDR3 protein: CASSPGRGEDTQYF. The DNA of the CDR3 is TGTGCCAGCAGCCCGGGGCGGGGGGAGGATACGCAGTATTTT.

This chain links TRBV6-5 with TRBJ1-1; 9 positions match TRBD1. V lost 6 bases, J lost 11 bases, and 13 bases stayed unmatched. The CDR3 is 14 residues long. Looked up from germline, CDR1 is MNHEY and CDR2 is SVGAGI. The CDR3: CASRPQGALTGAFF. The CDR3 DNA is TGTGCCAGCAGACCACAGGGGGCTCTCACTGGGGCTTTCTTT.

This chain links TRBV18 with TRBJ2-5; no clear D gene. CDR1 is KGHSH and CDR2 is LQKENI in the germline V gene. The germline V and J ends were trimmed by 1 base and 2 bases, with 14 bases remaining between them. The CDR3 totals 16 residues. The CDR3 region is CASSPLHSRFQETQYF. In nucleotides, the CDR3 is TGTGCCAGCTCACCACTACACAGCAGGTTTCAAGAGACCCAGTACTTC.

The rearrangement uses TRBV6-5 and TRBJ2-7, with D possibly matching TRBD1 (6 bases). This CDR3 contains 16 residues. Germline values: CDR1 MNHEY, CDR2 SVGAGI. Between the trimmed V and J ends, which lost 3 bases and 0 bases, there was a span of 15 bases. The CDR3 DNA follows: TGTGCCAGCAGTTATAGTGGGGGACACGTCTCCTACGAGCAGTACTTC. Its protein product is CASSYSGGHVSYEQYF.

The rearrangement joins TRBV7-3 to TRBJ1-2, with a possible D match to TRBD1 (6 bases). V lost 5 bases to trimming and J lost 8 bases, with 15 bases between them. CDR1 and CDR2 from the germline V gene are SGHTA and FQGTGA. CDR3 length equals 13 residues. The CDR3 DNA is TGTGCCAGCAGCGCACAGGGTGTGGGCGGCTACACCTTC. Protein sequence: CASSAQGVGGYTF.

This clone turned up a few times. V gene TRBV18 combines with J gene TRBJ1-1, with TRBD1 matching 8 bases. Germline V gene sequence: CDR1 KGHSH, CDR2 LQKENI. V shed 2 bases, J shed 4 bases, and the junction held 0 bases outside the gene matches. The CDR3 has 13 amino acids. CDR3 in amino acids: CASSPTGGTEAFF. The CDR3 coding sequence is TGTGCCAGCTCACCAACAGGGGGCACTGAAGCTTTCTTT.